A single sample is the source of the 13 T cell receptor beta chains below, sequenced in a study of cytomegalovirus exposure and HLA in healthy donors. The PCR ran on 60 Vbeta and 13 Jbeta primers. TCRdb's table, derived via immunoSEQ multiplex PCR, lists solely in-frame clones and lacks some. Of some 160,000 clones listed, about 70% are singletons. The source material was PBMCs. These receptors all stem from a man aged 60-69 years in good health and CMV-seronegative.

The chain combines TRBV15 with TRBJ2-5, with 7 bases identical to TRBD1. CDR3 length equals 14 residues. V lost 1 base and J lost 2; bases outside the gene matches: 1. Germline V CDR1 and CDR2: LNHNV, YYDKDF (reference sequence). In nucleotides, the CDR3 is TGTGCCACCAGCAGAGGACAGGGACAAGAGACCCAGTACTTC. Encoded protein: CATSRGQGQETQYF.

The gene calls are TRBV29-1 and TRBJ2-7; 8 bases match TRBD1. CDR3 length equals 11 residues. The germline gives CDR1 SQVTM, CDR2 ANQGSEA. Trimming removed 6 bases from V and 4 bases from J; junction bases left unmatched: 2. The CDR3 coding sequence is TGCAGCGTGGGACAGGATTACGAGCAGTACTTC. It yields the protein CSVGQDYEQYF.

The chain joins TRBV19 to TRBJ2-2; D possibly corresponds to TRBD2 (6 bases). CDR3 size: 16 residues. Germline assignment: CDR1 LNHDA and CDR2 SQIVND (reference sequence). Between the trimmed V and J ends, which lost 2 bases and 4 bases, there was a span of 14 bases. CDR3 amino acids: CASSIYQGGPTGELFF. The CDR3 DNA sequence: TGTGCCAGTAGTATATATCAGGGAGGCCCCACCGGGGAGCTGTTTTTT. Based on the CDR3 plus reference TRBV19 and TRBJ2-2, the full variable domain is DGGITQSPKYLFRKEGQNVTLSCEQNLNHDAMYWYRQDPGQGLRLIYYSQIVNDFQKGDIAEGYSVSREKKESFPLTVTSAQKNPTAFYLCASSIYQGGPTGELFFGEGSRLTVL.

This clone was seen only a few times. This sequence joins TRBV5-1 and TRBJ2-1; 9 bases match TRBD2. CDR1 and CDR2 (germline): SGHRS, YFSETQ. Trimming removed 6 bases from V and 3 bases from J; junction bases left unmatched: 7. The CDR3 contains 15 residues. The CDR3 loop reads CASTSTSGGYNEQFF. For the CDR3, the DNA is TGCGCCAGCACCTCGACTAGCGGAGGCTACAATGAGCAGTTCTTC.

V usage is TRBV6-1 and J usage is TRBJ2-7, with TRBD2 matching over 10 bases. J lost 6 bases, V lost 9 bases, and 14 bases had no gene match. Germline CDR1 MNHNS, CDR2 SASEGT. The CDR3 is 15 residues long. In DNA form, the CDR3 reads TGTGCCAGTCTGCCGAGCGGGAGGGCCGGGTCCGAGCAGTACTTC. Residues: CASLPSGRAGSEQYF.

This clone occurred a few times. The rearrangement joins TRBV9 to TRBJ2-1, with 9 bases lining up with TRBD1. CDR3 length equals 18 residues. The V and J ends lost 3 bases and 1 base, in that order; junction bases with no gene match: 11. CDR1 and CDR2 (germline): SGDLS, YYNGEE. The chain's CDR3 is CASSETGGLAFSYNEQFF. The CDR3 DNA follows: TGTGCCAGCAGCGAGACAGGGGGACTGGCCTTTTCCTACAATGAGCAGTTCTTC. Complete variable domain (other parts from reference TRBV9 and TRBJ2-1): DSGVTQTPKHLITATGQRVTLRCSPRSGDLSVYWYQQSLDQGLQFLIQYYNGEERAKGNILERFSAQQFPDLHSELNLSSLELGDSALYFCASSETGGLAFSYNEQFFGPGTRLTVL.

Points on this clone: Mismatch with germline at one junction end may stem from a read error. The chain links TRBV13 to TRBJ2-5, with 9 bases identical to TRBD2. Germline CDR1 reads PRHDT; CDR2 reads FYEKMQ (reference sequence). The CDR3 totals 14 residues. In DNA, the CDR3 is TGTGCCAGCAGCTTTGGCGTAGCGGGAGTCGCCAGGGACTTC. Residues: CASSFGVAGVARDF.

The chain is built from TRBV6-5 and TRBJ2-7; D may be TRBD2 (6 bases). CDR3 length equals 14 residues. V lost 3 bases to trimming and J lost 2 bases, with 11 bases between them. Germline CDR1 and CDR2: MNHEY and SVGAGI. The DNA for the CDR3 is TGTGCCAGCAGTTATATGGCGGGGCCCTACGAGCAGTACTTC. As protein: CASSYMAGPYEQYF.

This clone was found once. The CDR3 spells CASSYTRDSAYEQYF. The DNA for the CDR3 is TGTGCCAGCAGTTATACGCGGGACTCTGCCTACGAGCAGTACTTC. The V call is TRBV6-5, the J call TRBJ2-7, with a weak D call TRBD2 (6 bases). The length of the CDR3 is 15 residues. Trimming shortened V by 3 bases and J by 2 bases, and 14 bases separated the two germline ends. Germline V gene data show CDR1 as MNHEY and CDR2 as SVGAGI.

CDR3 loop: CASSSPLAGVSETQYF. In nucleotides, the CDR3 is TGTGCCAGCAGTTCCCCTCTAGCGGGAGTATCGGAGACCCAGTACTTC. This chain uses TRBV28 with TRBJ2-5; 10 bases fit TRBD2. Trimming took 4 bases from V and 5 from J; bases not matched to a gene: 10. Germline V gene sequence: CDR1 MDHEN, CDR2 SYDVKM. CDR3 length: 16 residues.

The CDR3 sequence is CASSPDRENQPQHF. The DNA for the CDR3 is TGTGCCAGCAGTCCCGACAGGGAAAATCAGCCCCAGCATTTT. The V call is TRBV2, the J call TRBJ1-5, with 7 bases that match TRBD1. The germline CDR1 and CDR2 sequences are SNHLY and FYNNEI. The CDR3 has 14 residues. Losses at the gene ends were 5 bases for V and 4 bases for J; bases not matched to a gene: 5. Full variable domain (outside the CDR3, taken from reference TRBV2 and TRBJ1-5): EPEVTQTPSHQVTQMGQEVILRCVPISNHLYFYWYRQILGQKVEFLVSFYNNEISEKSEIFDDQFSVERPDGSNFTLKIRSTKLEDSAMYFCASSPDRENQPQHFGDGTRLSIL.

The chain couples TRBV4-2 to TRBJ2-1, with TRBD2 matching over 8 bases. Germline CDR1 and CDR2: LGHNA and YNFKEQ. J was trimmed by 9 bases and V by 0 bases; bases with no gene match: 16. This CDR3 comprises 18 residues. DNA for the CDR3: TGTGCCAGCAGCCAAGAGCCTAACCCTCTAGCGGGCCCTACTGAGCAGTTCTTC. Its translation: CASSQEPNPLAGPTEQFF.

The chain employs TRBV5-1 and TRBJ1-5, with 7 bases lining up with TRBD1. The CDR3 length is 15 residues. Germline loops: CDR1 SGHRS, CDR2 YFSETQ. The ends lost 4 bases at V and 4 bases at J; junction bases unmatched: 8. As DNA, the CDR3 is TGCGCCAGCAGCCCCCGGGACAGCCTAAATCAGCCCCAGCATTTT. It yields the protein CASSPRDSLNQPQHF.